The clone carrying this T cell receptor beta chain is a singleton in its sample. The V gene lost 5 bases and the J gene lost 3 bases, with 7 bases spanning the gap. There are 13 residues in the CDR3. CDR1 MNHNS and CDR2 SASEGT come from the germline V gene. The data derive from a study of resident and recirculating memory T cells in vitiligo. Produced via immunoSEQ multiplex PCR; TCRdb's table is partial and in-frame only. The data contain some 70,000 clones, about nine tenths of them singletons. The sequence was obtained from a male donor with vitiligo. The source material was blood. This rearrangement joins TRBV6-1 to TRBJ1-4, with a tentative D call TRBD1 (6 bases). CDR3 residues: CASSTGSNEKLFF. For the CDR3, the DNA is TGTGCCAGCAGTACAGGGTCTAATGAAAAACTGTTTTTT.